This TCR beta chain derives from a study of STAT5B mutations in CD4+ large granular lymphocyte leukemia. The survey-level immunoSEQ assay was used. Generated by immunoSEQ multiplex PCR, the TCRdb table keeps only in-frame clones and is missing some. The repertoire has around 33,000 clones, roughly 88% of them found once; the top ten carry 0.97%. The CDR3 has 15 amino acids. V was pared by 2 bases and J by 6 bases, with 13 bases between. Germline assignment: CDR1 MGHRA and CDR2 YSYEKL. This sequence was found in a human donor in good health. Sequencing was done on a sample of CD4+ T cells from blood buffy coats. The V gene is TRBV4-1, the J gene TRBJ2-2; possible D gene TRBD2, 5 bases. CDR3 in amino acids: CASSQFSSGAGELFF. For the CDR3, the DNA is TGCGCCAGCAGCCAATTTTCTTCCGGGGCCGGGGAGCTGTTTTTT.